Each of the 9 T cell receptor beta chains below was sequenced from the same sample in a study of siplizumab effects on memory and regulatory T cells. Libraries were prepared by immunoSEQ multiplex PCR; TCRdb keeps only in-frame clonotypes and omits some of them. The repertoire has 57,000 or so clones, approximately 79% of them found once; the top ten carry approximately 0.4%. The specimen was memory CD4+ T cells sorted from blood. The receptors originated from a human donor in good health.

This CDR3 reads CASPNGSQRADTQYF. The CDR3 nucleotides read TGCGCCAGCCCCAACGGGTCGCAGAGGGCAGATACGCAGTATTTT. The chain recombines TRBV5-1 with TRBJ2-3; tentatively, D is TRBD2 (5 bases). CDR3 length equals 15 residues. The germline gives CDR1 SGHRS, CDR2 YFSETQ. V was pared by 7 bases and J by 4 bases, with 19 bases between.

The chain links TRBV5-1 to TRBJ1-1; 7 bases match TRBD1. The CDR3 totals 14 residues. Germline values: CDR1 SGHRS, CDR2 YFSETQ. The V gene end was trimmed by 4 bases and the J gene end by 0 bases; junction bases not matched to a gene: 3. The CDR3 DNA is TGCGCCAGCAGCCGCGACAGGGTGAACACTGAAGCTTTCTTT. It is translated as CASSRDRVNTEAFF.

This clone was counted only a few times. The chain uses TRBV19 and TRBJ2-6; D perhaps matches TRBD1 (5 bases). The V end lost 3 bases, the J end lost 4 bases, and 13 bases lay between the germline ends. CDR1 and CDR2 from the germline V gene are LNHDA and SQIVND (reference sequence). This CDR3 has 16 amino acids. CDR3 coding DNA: TGTGCCAGTAGTATTCGGGCTGGGGCAGGGGCCAACGTCCTGACTTTC. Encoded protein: CASSIRAGAGANVLTF.

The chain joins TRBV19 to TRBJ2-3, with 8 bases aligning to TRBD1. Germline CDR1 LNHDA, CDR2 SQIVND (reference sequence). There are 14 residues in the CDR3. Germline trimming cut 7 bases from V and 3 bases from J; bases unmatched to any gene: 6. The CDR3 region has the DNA TGTGCCAGTATCCCGGACAGGGCTACAGATACGCAGTATTTT. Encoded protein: CASIPDRATDTQYF.

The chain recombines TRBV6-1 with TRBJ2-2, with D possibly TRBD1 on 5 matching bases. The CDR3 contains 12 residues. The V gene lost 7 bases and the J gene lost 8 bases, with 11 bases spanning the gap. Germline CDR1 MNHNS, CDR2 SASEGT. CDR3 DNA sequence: TGTGCCAGCACTTTGCAGGGTGGGGAGCTGTTTTTT. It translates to CASTLQGGELFF.

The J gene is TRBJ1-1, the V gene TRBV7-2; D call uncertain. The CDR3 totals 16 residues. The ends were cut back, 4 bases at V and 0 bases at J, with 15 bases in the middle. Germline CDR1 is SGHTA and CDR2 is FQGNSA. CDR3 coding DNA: TGTGCCAGCAGCTCATACGCCGGCCTCATGAACACTGAAGCTTTCTTT. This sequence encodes CASSSYAGLMNTEAFF.

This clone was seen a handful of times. The CDR3 region is CASSYISGNRNEQFF. The DNA of the CDR3 is TGTGCCAGCAGTTACATCTCCGGGAACCGGAATGAGCAGTTCTTC. The genes are TRBV6-5 and TRBJ2-1, with D possibly being TRBD2 (5 bases). This CDR3 is built from 15 residues. From germline, CDR1 is MNHEY and CDR2 SVGAGI. Between the trimmed V and J ends, which lost 2 bases and 7 bases, there was a span of 15 bases.

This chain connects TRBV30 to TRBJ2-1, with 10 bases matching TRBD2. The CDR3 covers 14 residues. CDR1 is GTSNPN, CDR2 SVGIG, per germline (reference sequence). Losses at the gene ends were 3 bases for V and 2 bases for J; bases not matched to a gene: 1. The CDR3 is CAWRLAGAYNEQFF. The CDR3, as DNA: TGTGCCTGGAGGCTAGCGGGGGCCTACAATGAGCAGTTCTTC.

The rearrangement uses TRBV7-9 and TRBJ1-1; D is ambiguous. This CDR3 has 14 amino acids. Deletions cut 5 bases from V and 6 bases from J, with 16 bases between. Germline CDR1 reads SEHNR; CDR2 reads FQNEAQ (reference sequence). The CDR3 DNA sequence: TGTGCCAGCAGCCTATGGGGAGGGTCAGCTGAAGCTTTCTTT. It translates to CASSLWGGSAEAFF.